This TCR beta chain was sequenced in a study of cytomegalovirus exposure and HLA in healthy donors. Study-wide results and limits: The authors later found TCR association rates varying by HLA locus, with DRB1 most and HLA-C fewest.

The CDR3 runs 13 residues. V lost 5 bases and J 8 bases, leaving 15 bases between the germline ends. The germline gives CDR1 SGHTA, CDR2 FQGNSA. It was with 60 Vbeta and 13 Jbeta primers that the PCR ran. The assay was immunoSEQ multiplex PCR, and TCRdb's table has in-frame clones only and misses some. Of fewer than 120,000 clones in the sample, less than 85% are singletons; the top ten hold around 15%. To note about this clone: Antigen: not known.

Sequenced: PBMCs. The J gene is TRBJ1-2, the V gene TRBV7-2, with a possible D match to TRBD1 (5 bases). This clonotype was obtained from a man aged 25 to 40 in good health and CMV-seropositive. DNA of the CDR3: TGTGCCAGCAGCCCGGCACAGGTAGGGGGCTACACCTTC. Translation gives CASSPAQVGGYTF. Combining the CDR3 with reference TRBV7-2 and TRBJ1-2 gives the whole variable domain GAGVSQSPSNKVTEKGKDVELRCDPISGHTALYWYRQSLGQGLEFLIYFQGNSAPDKSGLPSDRFSAERTGGSVSTLTIQRTQQEDSAVYLCASSPAQVGGYTFGSGTRLTVV.